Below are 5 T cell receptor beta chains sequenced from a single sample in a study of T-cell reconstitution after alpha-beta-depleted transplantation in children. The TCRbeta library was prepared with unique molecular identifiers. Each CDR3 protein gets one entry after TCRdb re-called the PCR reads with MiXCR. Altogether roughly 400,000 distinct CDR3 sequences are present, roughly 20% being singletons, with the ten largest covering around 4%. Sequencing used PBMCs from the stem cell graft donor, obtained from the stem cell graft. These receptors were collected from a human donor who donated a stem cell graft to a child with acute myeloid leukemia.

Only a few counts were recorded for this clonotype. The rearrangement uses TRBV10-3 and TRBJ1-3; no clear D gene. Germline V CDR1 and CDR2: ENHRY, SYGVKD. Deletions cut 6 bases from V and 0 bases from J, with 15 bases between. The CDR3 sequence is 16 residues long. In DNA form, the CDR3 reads TGTGCCATCAGCGAACCTCCAGGACTCTCTGGAAACACCATATATTTT. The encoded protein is CAISEPPGLSGNTIYF.

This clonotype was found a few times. The CDR3 DNA reads as TGTGCCAGTAGTACCGGGAGATACGAGCAGTACTTC. Translating it yields CASSTGRYEQYF. The J gene is TRBJ2-7, the V gene TRBV19; maybe TRBD2 (6 bases). Germline CDR1 is LNHDA and CDR2 is SQIVND (reference sequence). There are 12 residues in the CDR3. Trimming took 4 bases from V and 4 from J, leaving 8 bases between them.

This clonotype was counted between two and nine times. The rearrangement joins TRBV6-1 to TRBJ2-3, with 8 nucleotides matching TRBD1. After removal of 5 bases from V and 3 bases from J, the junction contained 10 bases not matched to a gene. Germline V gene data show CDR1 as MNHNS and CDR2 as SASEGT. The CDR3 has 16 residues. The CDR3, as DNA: TGTGCCAGCAGTCATCGGACAGGGATATTAACAGATACGCAGTATTTT. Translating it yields CASSHRTGILTDTQYF.

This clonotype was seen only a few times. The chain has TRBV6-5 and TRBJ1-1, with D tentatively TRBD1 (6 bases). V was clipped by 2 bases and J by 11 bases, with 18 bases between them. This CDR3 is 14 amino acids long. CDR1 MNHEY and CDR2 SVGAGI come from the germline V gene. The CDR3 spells CASSYQGRVSKAFF. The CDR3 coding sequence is TGTGCCAGCAGTTACCAGGGGCGCGTCAGTAAGGCTTTCTTT.

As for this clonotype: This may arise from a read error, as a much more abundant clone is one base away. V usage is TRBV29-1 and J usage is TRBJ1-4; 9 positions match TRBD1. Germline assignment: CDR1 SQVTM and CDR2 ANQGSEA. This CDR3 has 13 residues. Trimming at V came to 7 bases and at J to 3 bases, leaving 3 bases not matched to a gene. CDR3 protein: CSAGTGPNEKLFF. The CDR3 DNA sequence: TGCAGCGCGGGGACAGGGCCTAATGAAAAACTGTTTTTT.